What follows describes a single T cell receptor beta chain. This clonotype occurred many times. The antigen this receptor binds is unknown. No qualities accompany the bases; no much larger clone lies one base away. V is shortened by 8 bases, J by 1 base, and the region joining them spans 15 bases. The CDR3, cysteine through phenylalanine, is 14 amino acids long. The kept DNA is CDR3 alone, 42 bases in frame from the first base. CDR1 and CDR2 are read off the germline V gene as KGHSH and LQKENI. The intended sense of this specimen's time point label: newly diagnosed GD, antithyroid drugs for less than 3 months. For both TCR sequencing and RNA sequencing, RNA was extracted from PBMCs in TRIzol. The diagnosis of Graves' disease was made according to American Thyroid Association guidelines. Patients for the study were recruited at an endocrinology department in Xi'an, China. From each patient, about 8.9 milliliters of peripheral blood was collected into an EDTA anticoagulant tube. Ficoll Paque Plus density gradient separation was used to isolate PBMCs, and no additional T cell sorting was done. An Agilent 2100 Bioanalyzer and agarose gel were used to check RNA quality, while a NanoDrop 2000 measured RNA concentration.

The library came from multiplex PCR. The instrument given in TCRdb is Illumina HiSeq 4000. TCR beta libraries were built with iRepertoire HTBI primers and Arm-PCR amplification of CDR3 regions. Before sequencing, the PCR products underwent gel purification. In the source study's methods: Gene usage analysis of CDR3 amino acid clonotypes relied on the 55 to 80 TRBV and 14 TRBJ segments identified across samples. COPE and FqMerger were used to merge the filtered high-quality paired reads into contigs. BLAST was used to align contigs to the IMGT TRBV, TRBD and TRBJ reference genes, and CDR3 was defined following IMGT. Any clonotype with a frequency above 0.1% was counted as a highly expanded clone. Repertoire diversity was measured by Shannon entropy, and V-J evenness by the Gini coefficient. Public clonotypes were defined as clonotypes shared by more than one individual. TCRdb took the public reads, trimmed them with fastp at Q25, ran MiXCR for clone calling and kept in-frame beta chains. Merged by CDR3 protein, the rows form single entries marked with the most common genes and DNA. It is TCRdb's table, rather than the study itself, that gives the V and J calls and clone size. For this sample the table gives more than 400,000 distinct CDR3 sequences, of which roughly 15% were detected only once. 9.5% to 12% of the sample lies in the top ten.

This specimen belongs to a study of regulatory T cells in long-lasting Graves disease (dated by TCRdb to the early 2020s). In terms of the full investigation: Newly diagnosed Graves' disease patients had taken antithyroid drugs for less than 3 months. Peripheral blood TCR sequencing and RNA sequencing compared persistent Graves' disease patients with newly diagnosed Graves' disease patients. The study took place in China and was registered as a clinical trial. A total of 35 or so samples were covered by TCR sequencing, comprising approximately 13 persistent and 20 or so newly diagnosed Graves' disease patients.

Study-wide findings and limitations: Lower TCR Shannon entropy and fewer highly expanded clones were observed in persistent Graves' disease patients than in newly diagnosed patients, which suggested clonal expansion. Only the TCR beta chain was sequenced and analyzed. The authors noted that the small sample size was a limitation that may lower accuracy. Patients with persistent disease shared more public clonotypes (about 3,000) than newly diagnosed patients did (around 980). Peripheral blood alone was examined, since thyroid tissue, which constituted the primary lesion, could not be accessed. Persistent disease showed preferential use of TRBV28, TRBJ1-2 and TRBJ2-5, whereas newly diagnosed disease favored TRBV20-1 and TRBJ2-1.

A further study also used this sample, focusing on T cells in Graves' hyperthyroidism and ophthalmopathy. As the second publication notes: Graves' hyperthyroidism was defined as stable when no progression to ophthalmopathy occurred over 18 months of follow-up. Hyperthyroidism patients were newly diagnosed, had a disease duration of under 2 months, and were aged 18 to 65 years. Patients with uncontrolled infections, other autoimmune diseases, pregnancy or lactation were excluded. Diagnoses were established on the basis of clinical symptoms, serum thyroxine and TRAb, thyroid ultrasound, and orbital computed tomography. For the first round of RT-PCR on the TCR CDR3, the HTBI primer set was used together with the Qiagen OneStep RT-PCR kit. Most expanded thyroid clonotypes (frequency above 0.001) were also detected in blood, suggesting blood repertoires may reflect thyroid immune responses. A 13 V-J signature model separated ophthalmopathy from stable hyperthyroidism, with around 90% sensitivity and roughly 81% specificity in cross-validation and 80%/75% in testing. In validation, progression to ophthalmopathy was predicted by the model with 65% to 71% sensitivity and 72% to 80% specificity, a median of roughly 6.4 months before onset. A discovery cohort of roughly 100 patients, 43 with Graves' ophthalmopathy and 55 to 60 with stable Graves' hyperthyroidism, was used to find distinguishing TCR V-J signatures. Whether ophthalmopathy could be predicted prospectively was tested in an independent validation cohort made up of 18 hyperthyroidism patients plus 17 patients who later progressed to ophthalmopathy. The 75 to 100 discovery patients were randomly divided into training and test sets at a 7:3 ratio. The study also compared thyroid tissue and blood T-cell repertoires from a handful of Graves' hyperthyroidism patients. Following sampling, methimazole starting at 30 mg daily was given to hyperthyroidism patients, and high-dose intravenous methylprednisolone was given to ophthalmopathy patients. A second multiplex PCR round built the libraries, followed by size selection and purification. Sequencing of the libraries was done on an Illumina HiSeq2000 using paired-end 100 bp reads. SOAPnuke was used to process the raw data, throwing out any read that contained adapters or uncalled bases, had a mean Phred below 15, or lacked an exact constant-primer or identifier match. High-quality paired reads were merged using COPE v1.2.5, and each unique nucleotide sequence was defined as a clonotype. MiTCR v1.1 was used to align the clonotypes against IMGT TRBV, TRBD and TRBJ reference segments. The analysis was restricted to V-J combinations with a frequency above 0.0001, which together covered 99.2% of the repertoires. The TCS score was defined as F50 (clonal expansion) divided by E x V (chaos), with BLOSUM62-based TCRdist calculated between CDR3 peptides within each V-J. Welch's t-statistics and random forest reduced just over 500 V-J features to 10 to 15, which were used in a naive Bayes classifier (R e1071). Sample size was not statistically predetermined, and investigators were not blinded to group allocation. TCR Vbeta CDR3 sequencing of 135 peripheral blood samples (roughly 43 ophthalmopathy, about 74 hyperthyroidism and around 17 progressor patients) is reported in the paper.

The input for sequencing was peripheral blood mononuclear cells (PBMCs), taken at new diagnosis, from a patient treated with antithyroid drugs. The origin of this receptor is a woman in her 30s with Graves disease. Donor details come from another sample of the same person, matched by shared clones. Here the chain combines TRBV18 and TRBJ2-7, with a tentative D call of TRBD1 or TRBD2, each matching 5 bases. The CDR3 is CASAPGRQSYEQYF. The nucleotide sequence reads TGTGCCAGCGCCCCGGGACGGCAATCCTACGAGCAGTACTTC. This CDR3, with the reference TRBV18 and TRBJ2-7 proteins standing in past its ends, gives the full variable domain NAGVMQNPRHLVRRRGQEARLRCSPMKGHSHVYWYRQLPEEGLKFMVYLQKENIIDESGMPKERFSAEFPKEGPSILRIQQVVRGDSAAYFCASAPGRQSYEQYFGPGTRLTVT.